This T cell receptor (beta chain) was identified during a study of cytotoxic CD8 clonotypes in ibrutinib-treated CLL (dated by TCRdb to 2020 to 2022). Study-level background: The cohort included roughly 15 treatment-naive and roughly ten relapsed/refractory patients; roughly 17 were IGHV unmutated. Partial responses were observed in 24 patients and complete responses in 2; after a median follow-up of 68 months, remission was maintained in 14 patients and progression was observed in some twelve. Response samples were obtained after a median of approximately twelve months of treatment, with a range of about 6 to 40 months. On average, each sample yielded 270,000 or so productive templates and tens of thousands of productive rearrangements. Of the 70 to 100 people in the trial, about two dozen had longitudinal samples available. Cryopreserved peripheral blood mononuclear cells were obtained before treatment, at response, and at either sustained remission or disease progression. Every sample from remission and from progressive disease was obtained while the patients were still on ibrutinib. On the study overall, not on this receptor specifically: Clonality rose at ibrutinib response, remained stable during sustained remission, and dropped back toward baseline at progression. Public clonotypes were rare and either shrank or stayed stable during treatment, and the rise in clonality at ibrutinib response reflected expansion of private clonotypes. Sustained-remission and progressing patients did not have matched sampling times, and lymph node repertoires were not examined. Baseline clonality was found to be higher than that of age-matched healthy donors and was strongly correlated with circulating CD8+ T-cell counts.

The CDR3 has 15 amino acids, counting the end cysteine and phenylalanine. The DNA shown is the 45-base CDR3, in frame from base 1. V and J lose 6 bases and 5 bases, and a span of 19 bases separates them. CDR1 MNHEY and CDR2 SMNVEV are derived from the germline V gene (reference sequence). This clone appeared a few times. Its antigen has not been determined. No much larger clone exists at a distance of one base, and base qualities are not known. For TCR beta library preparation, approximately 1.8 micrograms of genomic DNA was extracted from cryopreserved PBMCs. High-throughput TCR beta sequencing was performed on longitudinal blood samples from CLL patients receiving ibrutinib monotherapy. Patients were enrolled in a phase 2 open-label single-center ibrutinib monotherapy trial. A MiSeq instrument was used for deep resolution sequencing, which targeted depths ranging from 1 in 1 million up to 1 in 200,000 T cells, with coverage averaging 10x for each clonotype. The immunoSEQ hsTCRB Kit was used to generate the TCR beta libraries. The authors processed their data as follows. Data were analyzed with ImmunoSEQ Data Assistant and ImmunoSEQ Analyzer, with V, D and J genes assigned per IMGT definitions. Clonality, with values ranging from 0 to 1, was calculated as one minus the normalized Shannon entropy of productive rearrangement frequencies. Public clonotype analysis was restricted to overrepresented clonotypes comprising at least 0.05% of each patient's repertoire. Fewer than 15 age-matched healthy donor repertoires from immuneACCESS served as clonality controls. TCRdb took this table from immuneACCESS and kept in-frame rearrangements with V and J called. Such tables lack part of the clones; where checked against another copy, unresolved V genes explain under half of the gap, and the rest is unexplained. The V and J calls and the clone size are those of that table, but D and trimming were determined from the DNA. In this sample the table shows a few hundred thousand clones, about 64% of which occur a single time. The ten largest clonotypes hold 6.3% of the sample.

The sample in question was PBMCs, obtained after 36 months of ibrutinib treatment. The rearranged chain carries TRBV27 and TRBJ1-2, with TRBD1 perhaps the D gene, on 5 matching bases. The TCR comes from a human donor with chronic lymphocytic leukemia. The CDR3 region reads CASRQTPLREYGYTF. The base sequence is TGTGCCAGCAGACAAACCCCCCTCAGGGAGTATGGCTACACCTTC.